This is a list of T cell receptor beta chains from one sample in a study of blood T cell repertoires in COVID-19. Assay: immunoSEQ multiplex PCR; the TCRdb copy retains only in-frame clones and omits some. Of just over 150,000 clones in the sample, roughly 84% were seen once. Specimen: peripheral blood. These receptors came from a woman aged 45 to 65 with acute or convalescent COVID-19. Each CDR3 is given with its conserved first and last residue.

J gene	V gene	CDR3 protein
TRBJ2-2	TRBV6-2/TRBV6-3	CASSYEGGRPTGELFF
TRBJ1-2	TRBV28	CASSREGDNGYTF
TRBJ1-2	TRBV19	CASSPRQGVDGYTF
TRBJ1-1	TRBV7-8	CASSSNLGLIKRNTEAFF
TRBJ1-4	TRBV9	CASSPGDRGEGNEKLFF
TRBJ1-6	TRBV14	CASSQVGGVPNSPLHF
TRBJ1-2	TRBV10-3	CAISQGGNYGYTF
TRBJ2-1	TRBV2	CASHSSAYNEQFF
TRBJ1-1	TRBV7-8	CASSLVLGTGALETEAFF
TRBJ2-5	TRBV4-1	CASSLTSGGALETQYF
TRBJ1-1	TRBV6-2/TRBV6-3	CASSYVNRGQAFF
TRBJ1-2	TRBV15	CATSRDIAREGGYTF
TRBJ1-5	TRBV6-1	CASSLDTTNQPQHF
TRBJ2-6	TRBV5-1	CASSPRGDFSGANVLTF
TRBJ2-7	TRBV10-3	CAISKDRGQSEQYF
TRBJ2-1	TRBV7-9	CASSAREALNEQFF
TRBJ2-1	TRBV7-2	CASSIQGSSYNEQFF
TRBJ1-2	TRBV7-9	CASSLNTNGYTF
TRBJ2-1	TRBV5-4	CASSQEVLAGTNEQFF
TRBJ2-7	TRBV7-9	CASSSPATATMNEQYF
TRBJ1-6	TRBV6-1	CASSERGQDNSPLHF
TRBJ1-5	TRBV5-8	CASSAGERFNQPQHF
TRBJ1-2	TRBV29-1	CSATNLGTGVYGYTF
TRBJ2-5	TRBV4-3	CASSQGAAGSQETQYF
TRBJ2-7	TRBV6-5	CATSAAGSYEQYF
TRBJ2-2	TRBV6-2/TRBV6-3	CASSWGTGRNTGELFF
TRBJ1-2	TRBV9	CASSPEWTGAYYGYTF
TRBJ1-2	TRBV18	CASSTNNYGYTF
TRBJ1-1	TRBV6-4	CASSVQGNTEAFF
TRBJ1-4	TRBV6-5	CASSYVRGDTNEKLFF
TRBJ1-1	TRBV28	CASRITGVVRTEAFF
TRBJ2-3	TRBV30	CAWNKRRTGGTTDTQYF
TRBJ2-3	TRBV7-2	CASSPRGGTGGGTDTQYF
TRBJ2-3	TRBV5-5	CASSFGPDYGPNTQYF
TRBJ1-6	TRBV4-1	CASSQVESGSPLHF
TRBJ1-1	TRBV18	CASSPGKGRDTEAFF
TRBJ2-7	TRBV3-1/TRBV3-2	CASSQDPTNDSYEQYF
TRBJ2-1	TRBV7-3	CASSLLPTGQGNDEQFF
TRBJ2-7	TRBV6-5	CASRRRLASSYEQYF
TRBJ2-3	TRBV4-3	CASSQGGWRGGRGDTQYF
TRBJ1-4	TRBV27	CASSRTGTYEKLFF
TRBJ2-7	TRBV27	CASRVPSGRAFEQYF
TRBJ2-2	TRBV5-4	CASSFGGASGDGELFF
TRBJ1-5	TRBV21-1	CASSKDSDRGPDSNQPQHF
TRBJ1-5	TRBV2	CASSYDRDQPQHF
TRBJ1-5	TRBV4-3	CASSQDKAGYQPQHF
TRBJ1-2	TRBV15	CATSRDPGWEGGYTF
TRBJ1-6	TRBV13	CASSLGRNSPLHF
TRBJ2-5	TRBV5-1	CASSPDREETQYF
TRBJ2-7	TRBV5-6	CASSFYQGTEDF